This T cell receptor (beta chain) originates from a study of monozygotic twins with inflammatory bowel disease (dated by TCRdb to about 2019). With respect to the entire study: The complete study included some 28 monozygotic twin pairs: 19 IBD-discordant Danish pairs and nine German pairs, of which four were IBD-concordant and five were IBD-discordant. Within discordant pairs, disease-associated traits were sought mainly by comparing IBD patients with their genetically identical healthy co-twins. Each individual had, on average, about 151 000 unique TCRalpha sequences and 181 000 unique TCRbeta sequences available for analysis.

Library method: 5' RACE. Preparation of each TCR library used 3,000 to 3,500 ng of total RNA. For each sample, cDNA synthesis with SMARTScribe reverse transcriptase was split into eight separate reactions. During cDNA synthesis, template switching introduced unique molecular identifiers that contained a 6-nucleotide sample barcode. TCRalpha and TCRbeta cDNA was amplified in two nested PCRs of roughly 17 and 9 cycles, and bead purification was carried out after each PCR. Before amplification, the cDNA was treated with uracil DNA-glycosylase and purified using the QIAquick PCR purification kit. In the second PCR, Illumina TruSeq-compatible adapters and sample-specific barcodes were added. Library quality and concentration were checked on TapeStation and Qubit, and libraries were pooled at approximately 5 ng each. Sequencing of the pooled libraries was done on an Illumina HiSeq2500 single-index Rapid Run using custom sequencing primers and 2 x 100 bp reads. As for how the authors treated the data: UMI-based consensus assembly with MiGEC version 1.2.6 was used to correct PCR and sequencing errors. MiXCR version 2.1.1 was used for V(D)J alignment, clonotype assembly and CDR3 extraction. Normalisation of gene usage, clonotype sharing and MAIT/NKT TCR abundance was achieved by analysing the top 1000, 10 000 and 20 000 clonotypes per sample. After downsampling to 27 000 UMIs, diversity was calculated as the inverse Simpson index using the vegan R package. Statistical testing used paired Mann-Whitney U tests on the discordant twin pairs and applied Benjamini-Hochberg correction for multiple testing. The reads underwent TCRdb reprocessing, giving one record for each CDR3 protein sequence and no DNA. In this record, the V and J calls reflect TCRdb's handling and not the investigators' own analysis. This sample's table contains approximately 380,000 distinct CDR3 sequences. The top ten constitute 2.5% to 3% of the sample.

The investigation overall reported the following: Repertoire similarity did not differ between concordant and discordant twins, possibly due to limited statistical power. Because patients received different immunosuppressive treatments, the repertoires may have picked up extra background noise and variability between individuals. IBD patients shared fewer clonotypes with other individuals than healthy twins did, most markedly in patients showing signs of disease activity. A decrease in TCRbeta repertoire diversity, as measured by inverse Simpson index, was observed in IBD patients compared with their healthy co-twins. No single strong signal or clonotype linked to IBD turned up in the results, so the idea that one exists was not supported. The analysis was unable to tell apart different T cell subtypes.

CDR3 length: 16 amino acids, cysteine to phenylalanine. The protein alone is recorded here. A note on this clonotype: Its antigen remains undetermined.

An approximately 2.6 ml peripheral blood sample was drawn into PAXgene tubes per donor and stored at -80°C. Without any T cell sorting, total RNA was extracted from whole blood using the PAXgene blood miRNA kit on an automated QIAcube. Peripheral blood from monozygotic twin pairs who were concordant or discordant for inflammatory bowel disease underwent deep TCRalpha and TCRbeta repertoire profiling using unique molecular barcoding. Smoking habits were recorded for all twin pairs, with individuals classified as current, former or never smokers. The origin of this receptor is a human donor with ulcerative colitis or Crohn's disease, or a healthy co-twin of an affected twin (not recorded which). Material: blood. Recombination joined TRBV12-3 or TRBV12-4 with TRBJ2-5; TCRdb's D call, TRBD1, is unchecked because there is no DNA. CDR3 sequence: CASSLGLGTGVETQYF.